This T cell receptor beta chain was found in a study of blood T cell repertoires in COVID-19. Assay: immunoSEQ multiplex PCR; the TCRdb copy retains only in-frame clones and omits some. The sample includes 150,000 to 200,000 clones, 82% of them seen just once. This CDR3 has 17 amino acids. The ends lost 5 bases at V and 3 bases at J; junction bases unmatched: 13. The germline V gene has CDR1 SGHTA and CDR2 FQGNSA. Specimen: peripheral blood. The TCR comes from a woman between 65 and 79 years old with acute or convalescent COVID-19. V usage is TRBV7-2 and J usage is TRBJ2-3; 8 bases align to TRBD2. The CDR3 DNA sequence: TGTGCCAGCAGCCCCCCTGGGGTAGCGGGATGGACAGATACGCAGTATTTT. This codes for CASSPPGVAGWTDTQYF.